Presented here are 19 T cell receptor beta chains from one specimen sequenced in a study of tissue T cells after allogeneic stem cell transplantation. Described time point: mouse harvest day 14 after allogeneic transplant. Each mouse received 10^7 T-cell-depleted marrow cells plus 10^6 splenic CD5+ T cells by tail vein. Measured with immunoSEQ multiplex PCR; TCRdb has only the in-frame clones, and not every one. The sample has roughly 3,000 clones; about half are singletons. What was sequenced was gut tissue. Source of these receptors: a female BALB/c mouse given C57BL/6 T cells with graft-versus-host disease after an allogeneic hematopoietic cell transplant.

A few counts support this clone. Gene labels here are mouse ones. The observed sequence ends 1 residue before the CDR3 terminus, with the missing tail filled in from the germline J gene. The rearrangement uses TRBV29 and TRBJ1-6, with TRBD1 identical over 8 bases. TRBJ1-6 is recorded as an ORF, its role being uncertain. CDR3 length: 14 residues. Per the germline V gene, CDR1 is MSHET and CDR2 is SYDVDS. V lost 5 bases and J lost 7; bases outside the gene matches: 4. The CDR3 is CASSPGGGNSPLYF. Partial CDR3 DNA: TGTGCTAGCAGTCCAGGGGGCGGGAATTCGCCCCTCTAC.

A word on this clone: The gene symbols are mouse symbols. The DNA ends 1 residue before the CDR3 does, and the rest of the CDR3 is filled in from the germline J gene. The rearrangement links TRBV1 to TRBJ2-5, with D tentatively TRBD1 (6 bases). Per germline, CDR1 NSQYPW and CDR2 LRSPGD (reference sequence). The V end was cut by 1 base, the J end by 4 bases, with 12 bases between. The CDR3 runs 15 residues. This CDR3 is CTCSAAGTPKDTQYF. CDR3 bases read: TGCACCTGCAGTGCAGCCGGGACACCTAAAGACACCCAGTAC. The whole variable domain, remainder taken from reference TRBV1 and TRBJ2-5, is VTLLEQNPRWRLVPRGQAVNLRCILKNSQYPWMSWYQQDLQKQLQWLFTLRSPGDKEVKSLPGADYLATRVTDTELRLQVANMSQGRTLYCTCSAAGTPKDTQYFGPGTRLLVL.

This clone was detected only a few times. Gene names are the mouse ones. Sequencing ends 1 residue short of the CDR3 end; the germline J gene provides the rest. The V gene is TRBV12-2, the J gene TRBJ2-3; D gene uncertain. The CDR3 has 14 amino acids. Germline-derived CDR1 and CDR2 are SGHLS and HYDKME. V lost 2 bases and J 0 bases, leaving 8 bases between the germline ends. CDR3 bases read: TGTGCCAGCTCTCAAAGACTTAGTGCAGAAACGCTGTAT. This codes for CASSQRLSAETLY. The entire CDR3 protein is CASSQRLSAETLYF.

On this clone: Gene names denote mouse genes. The read terminates 1 residue before the CDR3 end, so the remaining end is supplied by the germline J gene. The chain joins TRBV23 to TRBJ1-1. The CDR3 sequence is 15 residues long. Germline-derived CDR1 and CDR2 are KGHTA and FQNQQP. CDR3 amino acids: CSSSQSRGRNTEVFF. The sequenced CDR3 bases are TGCTCCAGCAGTCAATCACGGGGAAGGAACACAGAAGTCTTC.

This clone was observed a few times. Gene labels here are mouse ones. The read terminates 1 residue before the CDR3 end, so the remaining end is supplied by the germline J gene. V and J are TRBV12-1 and TRBJ1-4; 7 nucleotides agree with TRBD1. Germline values: CDR1 SGHSN, CDR2 HYEKVE. J lost 2 bases, V lost 2 bases, and 1 base had no gene match. This CDR3 comprises 14 residues. CDR3 region: CASSRDRSNERLFF. The part of the CDR3 DNA that was read is TGTGCCAGCTCTCGGGACAGATCCAACGAAAGATTATTT.

A few counts support this clone. Gene names denote mouse genes. Read data end 1 residue before the CDR3 end; the end is taken from the germline J gene. This rearrangement joins TRBV26 to TRBJ1-1; no clear D. The CDR3 loop spans 13 amino acids. Trimming took off 6 bases at V and 1 base at J, with 9 bases between the two ends. The germline CDR1 and CDR2 sequences are KGHPV and FQNQEV (reference sequence). CDR3 sequence reads: CASSLRGNTEVFF. CDR3 DNA (partial): TGTGCCAGCAGCCTTCGGGGAAACACAGAAGTCTTC.

Remarks on this clone: Each gene name is a mouse one. Partial CDR3 DNA: TGTGCCAGCAGTTTCAGCGGTAGTCAAAACACCTTGTAC. It codes for CASSFSGSQNTLY. The CDR3 reads in full as CASSFSGSQNTLYF. The chain couples TRBV14 to TRBJ2-4; D is ambiguous. The read ends 1 residue shy of where the CDR3 ends; the end is completed using the germline J gene. Trimming shortened V by 1 base and J by 0 bases, and 6 bases separated the two germline ends. The CDR3 spans 14 residues. Germline CDR1 SGHDT, CDR2 FRDEAV. The variable domain in full, completed from reference TRBV14 and TRBJ2-4, reads EAGVTQSPRYAVLQEGQAVSFWCDPISGHDTLYWYQQPRDQGPQLLVYFRDEAVIDNSQLPSDRFSAVRPKGTNSTLKIQSAKQGDTATYLCASSFSGSQNTLYFGAGTRLSVL.

A word on this clone: The listed genes are named as in mouse. Read coverage stops 1 residue before the CDR3 terminus; the germline J gene supplies the remainder. The chain links TRBV3 to TRBJ1-3, with a tentative D call TRBD1 (5 bases). This CDR3 has 15 residues. Germline V CDR1 and CDR2: SNHLY, FYNGKV (reference sequence). V was cut by 1 base and J by 0 bases, with 7 bases left in between. This chain's CDR3 is CASSLGTTSGNTLYF. The DNA read from the CDR3 is TGTGCCAGCAGCTTAGGGACAACTTCTGGAAATACGCTCTAT.

This clone showed up just a few times. All gene names here are mouse names. The read is 1 residue too short to cover the CDR3 end, so that end is filled in from the germline J gene. The chain links TRBV26 to TRBJ2-7, with D hard to call. CDR1 KGHPV and CDR2 FQNQEV come from the germline V gene (reference sequence). V was cut by 2 bases and J by 7 bases, with 3 bases left in between. The CDR3 is 10 residues long. The sequenced part of the CDR3 DNA is TGTGCCAGCAGTCTGCGGGAACAGTAC. This sequence encodes CASSLREQY. The whole CDR3 protein reads CASSLREQYF.

For this clone: Mouse names are used for the genes. Read data end 1 residue before the CDR3 end; the end is taken from the germline J gene. V usage is TRBV3 and J usage is TRBJ1-3; D gene uncertain. Trimming left V 4 bases short and J 0 bases short, with 4 bases between. Germline CDR1 SNHLY, CDR2 FYNGKV (reference sequence). The CDR3 is 13 amino acids. The CDR3 DNA, read in part, is TGTGCCAGCAGCTCCAGTTCTGGAAATACGCTCTAT. Its protein product is CASSSSSGNTLY. The CDR3 as a whole reads CASSSSSGNTLYF.

On this clone itself: Gene names and germline refer to mouse. With the read ending 1 residue before the CDR3 end, the germline J gene is used to fill in that end. The V and J genes are TRBV12-1 and TRBJ1-4; D remains ambiguous. The V end lost 6 bases, the J end lost 12 bases, and 10 bases lay between the germline ends. The CDR3 spans 10 residues. CDR1 is SGHSN, CDR2 HYEKVE, per germline. The CDR3 bases that were read are TGTGCCAGCAGCTTACCGGGATTATTT. Translation gives CASSLPGLF. The whole CDR3 protein is CASSLPGLFF.

A word on this clone: All gene names here are mouse names. The read terminates 1 residue ahead of where the CDR3 ends, so the germline J gene completes it. V usage is TRBV12-2 and J usage is TRBJ2-5; no definite D call. Trimming took off 0 bases at V and 3 bases at J, with 9 bases between the two ends. Germline-derived CDR1 and CDR2 are SGHLS and HYDKME. This CDR3 has 14 amino acids. The sequenced CDR3 bases are TGTGCCAGCTCTCTCGAACTTAATCAAGACACCCAGTAC. Translating gives CASSLELNQDTQY. Given in full, the CDR3 is CASSLELNQDTQYF.

Concerning this clone: Mouse gene names apply. The CDR3 is cut off 1 residue early in the read; its end comes from the germline J gene. The chain is built from TRBV13-2 and TRBJ1-4, with 9 bases identical to TRBD1. Trimming removed 3 bases from V and 0 bases from J; junction bases left unmatched: 0. Germline-derived CDR1 and CDR2 are NNHNN and SYGAGS (reference sequence). There are 15 residues in the CDR3. CDR3 protein: CASGGTGVSNERLFF. The CDR3 DNA, read in part, is TGTGCCAGCGGTGGGACAGGGGTTTCCAACGAAAGATTATTT.

In regard to this clone: Gene and germline names: mouse. The CDR3 goes on 1 residue after the read ends, and that part is filled in from the germline J gene. The chain is built from TRBV12-1 and TRBJ2-3, with TRBD1 matching 10 bases. There are 14 residues in the CDR3. The junction had 1 base not matched to a gene; V was cut back by 2 bases and J by 3 bases. Germline CDR1 SGHSN, CDR2 HYEKVE. The sequenced CDR3 bases are TGTGCCAGCTCTCCGGGACAGGGGGCAGAAACGCTGTAT. As protein: CASSPGQGAETLY. The full-length CDR3 reads as CASSPGQGAETLYF.

In its sample, this clone was seen once. The listed genes are named as in mouse. The read ends 1 residue before the CDR3 terminus; that terminus is restored from the germline J gene. The chain recombines TRBV13-3 with TRBJ2-4; 10 bases are a match to TRBD2. The ends lost 3 bases at V and 2 bases at J; junction bases unmatched: 3. This CDR3 contains 15 residues. The germline V gene has CDR1 NNHDY and CDR2 SYVADS. The CDR3 loop reads CASSGGTGAQNTLYF. The CDR3 bases that were read are TGTGCCAGCAGTGGGGGGACTGGGGCTCAAAACACCTTGTAC.

Of note for this clone: The gene names given are mouse names. The DNA ends 1 residue before the CDR3 does, and the rest of the CDR3 is filled in from the germline J gene. The chain is built from TRBV5 and TRBJ2-5; D is perhaps TRBD1 (5 bases). CDR1 is LGHNA, CDR2 YNLKQL, per germline (reference sequence). V lost 3 bases, J lost 5 bases, and 12 bases lay in between. The CDR3 length is 14 residues. CDR3 DNA, as far as it was read: TGTGCCAGCAGCCATGCGCAGGGAGGAGACACCCAGTAC. Translated, it gives CASSHAQGGDTQY. The full CDR3 reads CASSHAQGGDTQYF.

As regards this clone: Mouse germline and gene names are used. The read ends 1 residue before the CDR3 terminus; that terminus is restored from the germline J gene. V gene TRBV3 combines with J gene TRBJ2-2; D is undetermined. This CDR3 has 15 amino acids. The germline V gene has CDR1 SNHLY and CDR2 FYNGKV (reference sequence). V was shortened by 0 bases and J by 0 bases, with 5 bases between the two germline ends. CDR3 loop: CASSLAPSNTGQLYF. The covered CDR3 bases are TGTGCCAGCAGCTTAGCGCCCTCAAACACCGGGCAGCTCTAC.

As to this clone: Gene labels here are mouse ones. With the read ending 1 residue before the CDR3 end, the germline J gene is used to fill in that end. The V call is TRBV13-1, the J call TRBJ2-4; D ambiguous. This CDR3 is built from 12 residues. V lost 5 bases, J lost 0 bases, and 4 bases lay in between. CDR1 is NSHNY and CDR2 is SYGAGN in the germline V gene. Incomplete CDR3 DNA: TGTGCCAGCAGAAATAGTCAAAACACCTTGTAC. Translation gives CASRNSQNTLY. The whole CDR3 is CASRNSQNTLYF.

About this clone: Gene names denote mouse genes. The sequence runs out 1 residue before the end of the CDR3; the remainder is reconstructed from the germline J gene. The chain links TRBV3 to TRBJ2-1; no reliable D call. The CDR3 loop spans 12 amino acids. V was shortened by 3 bases and J by 1 base, with 1 base between the two germline ends. The germline V gene has CDR1 SNHLY and CDR2 FYNGKV (reference sequence). The CDR3 is CASSFNYAEQFF. The part of the CDR3 DNA that was read is TGTGCCAGCAGCTTCAACTATGCTGAGCAGTTC.